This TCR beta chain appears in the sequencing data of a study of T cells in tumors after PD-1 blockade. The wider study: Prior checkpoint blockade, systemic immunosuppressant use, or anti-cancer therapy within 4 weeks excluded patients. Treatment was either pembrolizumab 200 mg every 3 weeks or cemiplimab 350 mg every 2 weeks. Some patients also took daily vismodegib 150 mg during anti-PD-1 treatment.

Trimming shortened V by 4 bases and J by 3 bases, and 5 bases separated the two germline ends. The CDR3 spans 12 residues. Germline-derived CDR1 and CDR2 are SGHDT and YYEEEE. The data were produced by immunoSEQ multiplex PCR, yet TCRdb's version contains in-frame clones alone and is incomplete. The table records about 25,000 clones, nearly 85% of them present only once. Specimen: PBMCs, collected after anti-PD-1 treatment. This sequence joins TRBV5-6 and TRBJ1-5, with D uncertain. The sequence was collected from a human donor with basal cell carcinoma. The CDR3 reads CASSVFNQPQHF. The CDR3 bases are TGTGCCAGCAGCGTATTCAATCAGCCCCAGCATTTT.